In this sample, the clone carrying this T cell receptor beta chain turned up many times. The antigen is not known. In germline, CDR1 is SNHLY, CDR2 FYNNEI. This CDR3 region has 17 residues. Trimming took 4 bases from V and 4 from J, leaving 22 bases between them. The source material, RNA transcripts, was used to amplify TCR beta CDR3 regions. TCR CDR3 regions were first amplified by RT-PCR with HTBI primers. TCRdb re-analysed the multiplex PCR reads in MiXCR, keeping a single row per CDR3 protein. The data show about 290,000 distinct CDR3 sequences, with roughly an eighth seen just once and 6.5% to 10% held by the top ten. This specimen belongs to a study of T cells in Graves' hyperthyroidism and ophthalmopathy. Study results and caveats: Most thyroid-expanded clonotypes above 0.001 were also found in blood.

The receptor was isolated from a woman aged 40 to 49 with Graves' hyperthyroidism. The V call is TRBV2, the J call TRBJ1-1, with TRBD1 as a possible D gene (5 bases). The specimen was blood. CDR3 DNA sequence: TGTGCCAGCAGTGGGGCATTGCACTCTCCTGGGGGCACTGAAGCTTTCTTT. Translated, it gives CASSGALHSPGGTEAFF. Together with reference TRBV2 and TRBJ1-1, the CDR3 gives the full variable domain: EPEVTQTPSHQVTQMGQEVILRCVPISNHLYFYWYRQILGQKVEFLVSFYNNEISEKSEIFDDQFSVERPDGSNFTLKIRSTKLEDSAMYFCASSGALHSPGGTEAFFGQGTRLTVV.